This T cell receptor beta chain is from a study of chemoradiotherapy in HPV16-positive cancers (dated by TCRdb to the early 2020s). About the full investigation: Candidate HPV-specific T-cell clones and common TCR motifs were defined by functional T-cell assays performed on cells from a couple of HPV16-positive patients. The candidate HPV-specific TCRs and motifs were then tracked in TCR repertoires from 86 patients with HPV-related cancers. The study asked whether T-cell immunity to the HPV oncoproteins E6 and E7 changes during chemoradiotherapy and whether this immunity affects survival. Summary of the overall study and its limitations: Improved recurrence-free survival in HPV16-positive patients was associated with expansion of HPV-responsive T cells during chemoradiotherapy. The functional definition of HPV-specific T cells came from only two HPV16-positive patients, and the survival association was reported for HPV16-positive patients. Expansion of candidate HPV-specific clones and E7-related TCR motifs was observed in the tumor microenvironment during treatment, whereas no such expansion was observed for non-HPV-specific T cells.

To prepare the library, the immunoSEQ multiplex PCR assay was applied. The immuneACCESS repertoire file appears here via TCRdb, limited to in-frame rearrangements. These files lack a portion of the clones; in checked studies, under half of the deficit traces to unresolved V genes, and the cause of the others is not known. The sample records around 6,500 clones, over 70% of which are singletons. Clones ranked in the top ten supply more than 6.5% of the sample. Repertoires were sampled multiple times during chemoradiotherapy, which allowed clonal expansion in the tumor microenvironment to be followed. Of note for this clone: The antigen this receptor binds is unknown. No much larger clone is present one base from it, and per-base qualities are unavailable.

CDR1 is given as MDHEN and CDR2 as SYDVKM, both from the germline V gene. V lost 5 bases and J lost 8 bases; the stretch between them is 18 bases long. From the cysteine up to the phenylalanine, the CDR3 has a length of 14 residues. Only CDR3 DNA is held: 42 bases, read in frame from base 1. The source material was tumor tissue, sampled from a patient who underwent chemoradiotherapy. The chain uses TRBV28 and TRBJ1-2; the best D guess is TRBD1, with 5 bases matching. This clonotype was obtained from a human donor with HPV-associated anogenital cancer. The sequenced DNA is TGTGCCAGCAGTCCACCCGGCAGGGCGGAAGGCTACACCTTC. This gives the protein CASSPPGRAEGYTF.